Presented here are 11 T cell receptor beta chains from one specimen sequenced in a study of response to subunit inactivated influenza vaccine. Via MiXCR, TCRdb re-called the RT-PCR reads, giving one row per CDR3 protein. Among 630,000 or so distinct CDR3 sequences listed, 15% to 17% were seen once. Here the sequenced sample was PBMCs from blood, taken about 12 days after vaccination. These receptors all stem from a man in his fifties who received an inactivated influenza vaccine.

The CDR3 region is CASSQGIGYEQYF. CDR3 nucleotides: TGTGCCAGCAGCCAAGGAATAGGCTACGAGCAGTACTTC. The chain combines TRBV9 with TRBJ2-7; D is unresolved. Germline assignment: CDR1 SGDLS and CDR2 YYNGEE. This CDR3 contains 13 residues. V lost 4 bases to trimming and J lost 3 bases, with 11 bases between them. The whole variable domain, remainder taken from reference TRBV9 and TRBJ2-7, is DSGVTQTPKHLITATGQRVTLRCSPRSGDLSVYWYQQSLDQGLQFLIQYYNGEERAKGNILERFSAQQFPDLHSELNLSSLELGDSALYFCASSQGIGYEQYFGPGTRLTVT.

This clonotype was seen only a few times. The chain is built from TRBV6-1 and TRBJ2-7; possible D gene TRBD1, 6 bases. Germline V gene sequence: CDR1 MNHNS, CDR2 SASEGT. CDR3 length: 14 amino acids. Trimming removed 5 bases at V and 5 bases at J, with 16 bases between. The CDR3 region has the DNA TGTGCCAGCAGTCATCCGGACAGAGCGCACGAGCAGTACTTC. This sequence encodes CASSHPDRAHEQYF.

The table lists this clonotype with a few counts. V and J are TRBV6-2 or TRBV6-3 and TRBJ2-6; no definite D call. From germline, CDR1 is MNHEY and CDR2 SVGEGT. Trimming stripped 4 bases from V and 4 bases from J, with 5 bases between. This CDR3 contains 13 residues. CDR3 sequence reads: CASSSGGANVLTF. In nucleotides, the CDR3 is TGTGCCAGCAGTTCCGGGGGGGCCAACGTCCTGACTTTC.

The chain carries TRBV28 and TRBJ1-3; the D gene is possibly TRBD1 (6 bases). The V and J ends lost 3 bases and 3 bases respectively, with 15 bases between them. Germline-derived CDR1 and CDR2 are MDHEN and SYDVKM. This CDR3 spans 16 amino acids. The CDR3 coding sequence is TGTGCCAGCAGTTTGGAGGGAGGGGGATATGGAAACACCATATATTTT. Translated: CASSLEGGGYGNTIYF.

The V call is TRBV7-2, the J call TRBJ2-7; 11 bases fit TRBD2. Germline values: CDR1 SGHTA, CDR2 FQGNSA. The CDR3 loop spans 14 amino acids. V lost 8 bases to trimming and J lost 4 bases; unmatched junction nucleotides: 7. For the CDR3, the DNA is TGTGCCAGCGCACTAGCGGGAGTTGTATACGAGCAGTACTTC. Its protein product is CASALAGVVYEQYF.

The CDR3 protein is CASSYGLHNEQFF. The CDR3 nucleotides are TGTGCCAGCAGTTATGGCCTCCACAATGAGCAGTTCTTC. This sequence joins TRBV6-2 or TRBV6-3 and TRBJ2-1; D is uncertain. CDR1 and CDR2 from the germline V gene are MNHEY and SVGEGT. This CDR3 has 13 amino acids. The V end lost 3 bases, the J end lost 5 bases, and 8 bases lay between the germline ends.

This clonotype occurred a few times. V usage is TRBV29-1 and J usage is TRBJ2-5, with D hard to call. This CDR3 region has 12 residues. V was cut by 3 bases and J by 5 bases, with 10 bases left in between. Germline V gives CDR1 SQVTM, CDR2 ANQGSEA. In DNA, the CDR3 is TGCAGCGTTGAGGGTTTTGGCGAGACCCAGTACTTC. Translated, it gives CSVEGFGETQYF.

The chain links TRBV5-1 to TRBJ2-2; D tentatively fits TRBD1 or TRBD2 (5 bases each). CDR3 length: 16 amino acids. CDR1 is SGHRS, CDR2 YFSETQ, per germline. With 2 bases removed from V and 2 bases from J, the gap between germline ends came to 13 bases. CDR3 DNA sequence: TGCGCCAGCAGCTTAGATACGGGACGCAACACCGGGGAGCTGTTTTTT. Translated, it gives CASSLDTGRNTGELFF.

V usage is TRBV19 and J usage is TRBJ1-1, with D perhaps matching TRBD1 (6 bases). This CDR3 region has 15 residues. The ends were cut back, 5 bases at V and 7 bases at J, with 20 bases in the middle. Germline CDR1 is LNHDA and CDR2 is SQIVND (reference sequence). This CDR3 is CASSGWGRQKDEAFF. The CDR3 DNA reads as TGTGCCAGTAGTGGGTGGGGGCGTCAGAAGGATGAAGCTTTCTTT.

This clonotype was detected ten times or more. The V call is TRBV4-1, the J call TRBJ2-3, with 9 bases lining up with TRBD1. The CDR3 is 15 amino acids. V lost 5 bases to trimming and J lost 4 bases; unmatched junction nucleotides: 7. Germline CDR1 is MGHRA and CDR2 is YSYEKL. The CDR3 coding sequence is TGCGCCAGCAGCGCATACAGGGGGCAGGCAGATACGCAGTATTTT. It translates to CASSAYRGQADTQYF.

This chain uses TRBV7-9 with TRBJ1-2; D might be TRBD1 (5 bases). The V end was cut by 4 bases, the J end by 8 bases, with 11 bases between. This CDR3 comprises 12 residues. CDR1 and CDR2 (germline): SEHNR, FQNEAQ (reference sequence). CDR3 amino acids: CASSSPGRGYTF. The CDR3, as DNA: TGTGCCAGCAGCTCCCCGGGACGCGGCTACACCTTC.